This TCR beta chain was sequenced for a study of T-cell memory formation after mild COVID-19. Germline CDR1 reads LNHDA; CDR2 reads SQIVND (reference sequence). The CDR3 covers 12 residues. V lost 6 bases, J lost 8 bases, and 13 bases lay in between. Study-wide findings and caveats: CD4+ clones that contracted lay mainly in CM and EM; CD8+ ones lay in EMRA.

5'RACE with constant-segment primers yielded barcoded, UMI-tagged TCR alpha and TCR beta cDNA libraries. TCRdb reprocessed the 5' RACE reads via MiXCR and lists one record per CDR3 protein. In the table there are nearly 200,000 distinct CDR3 sequences, around 17% of which are singletons. In the case of this clonotype: Its antigen remains unknown.

Material for sequencing was PBMCs or a T cell subset sorted from them (not recorded which). The chain has TRBV19 and TRBJ1-2, with D unresolved. This clonotype was sampled from an adult woman who had mild COVID-19 (a few samples of this study predate the infection). Cell type and time point are not known. The CDR3 here is CASRGPARGYTF. The CDR3 coding sequence is TGTGCCAGTAGAGGCCCCGCGAGAGGCTACACCTTC. The full variable domain, completed using reference TRBV19 and TRBJ1-2, is DGGITQSPKYLFRKEGQNVTLSCEQNLNHDAMYWYRQDPGQGLRLIYYSQIVNDFQKGDIAEGYSVSREKKESFPLTVTSAQKNPTAFYLCASRGPARGYTFGSGTRLTVV.